This T cell receptor (beta chain) emerged from a study of T cells in Graves' hyperthyroidism and ophthalmopathy. Amplified TCR beta CDR3 regions derived from RNA transcripts. During a first-round RT-PCR of the TCR CDR3, the HTBI primer set was used. In TCRdb, the multiplex PCR reads were re-called with MiXCR into one record per CDR3 protein. Of roughly 800,000 distinct CDR3 sequences in the sample, about two fifths were seen once. V was cut by 4 bases and J by 0 bases, with 7 bases left in between. CDR3 length: 14 residues. The germline gives CDR1 ENHRY, CDR2 SYGVKD. Sequences were obtained from blood. The TCR was taken from a man aged 18 to 30 with Graves' hyperthyroidism. V is TRBV10-3 and J is TRBJ1-5; D gene ambiguous. CDR3 bases: TGTGCCATCAGTGCTATTGATAGCAATCAGCCCCAGCATTTT. As protein: CAISAIDSNQPQHF.